Shown below are 5 T cell receptor beta chains from a single sample sequenced in a study of T-cell reconstitution after alpha-beta-depleted transplantation in children. It was with unique molecular identifiers that the TCRbeta library was prepared. TCRdb redid the calling of the PCR reads with MiXCR, one entry per CDR3 protein. The profile shows about 600,000 distinct CDR3 sequences, about 21% of them singletons. The sequencing used PBMCs, mostly from graft donor cells, collected 360 days after TCRalphabeta/CD19-depleted stem cell transplant. The receptor source for this set is a boy under two years old who had a stem cell transplant for acute myeloid leukemia, so the T cells may come from the graft donor.

Ten or more counts support this clonotype. The chain joins TRBV15 to TRBJ2-3, with a weak D call TRBD2 (6 bases). Deletions cut 4 bases from V and 6 bases from J, with 26 bases between. CDR3 size: 18 residues. Germline assignment: CDR1 LNHNV and CDR2 YYDKDF (reference sequence). The CDR3 region is CATSTPTREAPRPDTQYF. The DNA of the CDR3 is TGTGCCACCAGCACACCGACTAGAGAGGCTCCCAGACCGGATACGCAGTATTTT.

This clonotype was picked up many times. V and J are TRBV5-1 and TRBJ2-7; 8 bases fit TRBD1. This CDR3 contains 13 residues. The junction had 3 bases not matched to a gene; V was cut back by 4 bases and J by 3 bases. Germline CDR1 is SGHRS and CDR2 is YFSETQ. DNA of the CDR3: TGCGCCAGCAGCAAGGACAGGGACTACGAGCAGTACTTC. Its protein is CASSKDRDYEQYF.

This chain joins TRBV11-2 and TRBJ1-1; maybe TRBD1 (5 bases). The germline V and J ends were trimmed by 1 base and 0 bases, with 9 bases remaining between them. This CDR3 has 15 residues. The V gene's germline CDR1 is SGHAT and CDR2 FQNNGV. CDR3 coding DNA: TGTGCCAGCAGCTTAGTAGGGACCATGAACACTGAAGCTTTCTTT. Translation: CASSLVGTMNTEAFF.

The V and J genes are TRBV5-5 and TRBJ1-2, with D hard to call. V gave up 0 bases and J gave up 4 bases, with 10 bases separating them. There are 14 residues in the CDR3. Germline V CDR1 and CDR2: SGHKS, YYEKEE (reference sequence). The CDR3 here is CASSLEDASYGYTF. For the CDR3, the DNA is TGTGCCAGCAGCTTGGAGGACGCTTCCTATGGCTACACCTTC.

This clonotype was counted only a few times. The chain uses TRBV5-1 and TRBJ2-5; the D gene could be TRBD1 or TRBD2 (6 bases each). The germline V gene has CDR1 SGHRS and CDR2 YFSETQ. The V and J ends lost 7 bases and 2 bases respectively, with 12 bases between them. CDR3 length: 13 residues. CDR3 bases: TGCGCCAGCCAGGAGGGGGTGCAAGAGACCCAGTACTTC. Its translation is CASQEGVQETQYF. The full variable domain, rest sourced from reference TRBV5-1 and TRBJ2-5, is KAGVTQTPRYLIKTRGQQVTLSCSPISGHRSVSWYQQTPGQGLQFLFEYFSETQRNKGNFPGRFSGRQFSNSRSEMNVSTLELGDSALYLCASQEGVQETQYFGPGTRLLVL.